This T cell receptor beta chain was found in a study of Graves' ophthalmopathy and Graves' hyperthyroidism. RNA transcripts yielded amplified TCR beta CDR3 regions. HTBI primers were employed in first-round RT-PCR, then a second-round multiplex PCR followed. From the multiplex PCR reads, TCRdb called clonotypes with MiXCR, one entry per CDR3 protein. The table lists about 620,000 distinct CDR3 sequences, approximately 22% of them singletons. At least ten counts were recorded for this clonotype. Its antigen is unidentified. The CDR3 runs 12 residues. J lost 7 bases, V lost 4 bases, and 3 bases had no gene match. In germline, CDR1 is MNHNS, CDR2 SASEGT. General study findings and limits: Classification of ophthalmopathy versus stable hyperthyroidism by a 13-signature model yielded around 91% sensitivity and about 83% specificity.

Stable hyperthyroidism referred to disease that showed no ophthalmopathy within 18 months of follow-up. The chain joins TRBV6-1 to TRBJ1-2, with 7 bases aligning to TRBD1. The sample consisted of peripheral blood. The TCR comes from a woman aged 18 to 35 with stable Graves' hyperthyroidism. Some clones in this sample may be carry-over from other donors' samples. This CDR3 is CASSGDSGGYTF. DNA for the CDR3: TGTGCCAGCAGTGGGGACAGCGGTGGCTACACCTTC.